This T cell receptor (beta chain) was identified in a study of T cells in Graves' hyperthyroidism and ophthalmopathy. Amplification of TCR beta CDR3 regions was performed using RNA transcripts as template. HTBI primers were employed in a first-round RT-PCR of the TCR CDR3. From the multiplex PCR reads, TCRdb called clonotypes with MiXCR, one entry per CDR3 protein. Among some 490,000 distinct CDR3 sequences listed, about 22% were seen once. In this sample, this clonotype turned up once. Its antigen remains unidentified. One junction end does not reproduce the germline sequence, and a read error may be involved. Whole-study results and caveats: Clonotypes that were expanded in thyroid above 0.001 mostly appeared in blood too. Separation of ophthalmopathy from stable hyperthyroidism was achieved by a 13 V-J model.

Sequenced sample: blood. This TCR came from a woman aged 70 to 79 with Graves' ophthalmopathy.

The CDR3 region is CASRLSMGASTDTEYF. As DNA, the CDR3 is TGTGCCAGCAGGCTTAGCATGGGAGCTAGCACAGATACGGAGTATTTT. The chain couples TRBV6-2 or TRBV6-3 to TRBJ2-3; D might be TRBD2 (5 bases). Germline CDR1 reads MNHEY; CDR2 reads SVGEGT. The CDR3 is 16 residues long.